This T cell receptor (beta chain) was profiled in a study of T cell responses to AZD1222 COVID-19 vaccine (dated by TCRdb to the early 2020s). For the wider study: TCR sequencing covered 233 trial participants: approximately 200 given two doses of AZD1222 and 26 given two doses of MenACWY control vaccine. Trial participants were enrolled by age into 18-55, 56-69 and 70-plus year subgroups, with roughly 150, 30 and 60 TCR-sequenced participants respectively.

The sample's time point, from its label and the paper: about 28 days (+/-7) after the second vaccine dose. AZD1222 recipients whose second dose came at about 4 weeks and those whose second dose came at about 12 weeks were combined into one group, since spike-specific TCR depth and breadth did not differ between the two schedules. Samples from vaccinated people were obtained from the UK trials COV001 and COV002, which included a single-blind randomized controlled phase 2/3 trial of AZD1222 (ChAdOx1 nCoV-19) in healthy adults. Trial participant PBMC samples were collected at day 0 and day 28 after the second dose for TCRbeta chain sequencing. Turning to this clone: The antigen this receptor binds is unknown. Base-call qualities are not available, and no considerably larger clone is one nucleotide away.

The CDR3 regions of human TCRbeta chains were subjected to immunosequencing. The paper's processing steps were these. Repertoire TCRs were checked for matches against a reference library of SARS-CoV-2-specific TCRs that had been generated using the MIRA antigen-specificity platform. Breadth was defined as the fraction of unique TCRs that were SARS-CoV-2-associated, and depth was defined as the fraction of total T cells that were SARS-CoV-2-associated. Each spike-specific TCR was assigned to its reactive spike region and to a CD4 or CD8 class using the MIRA data. Log10-transformed breadth and depth values were compared by one-way ANOVA with Sidak's multiple comparisons tests. Not all clones reach the TCRdb copy of this immuneACCESS table, which keeps in-frame sequences only. Checked studies attribute under half of the gap to unresolved V genes and leave the rest unexplained. V and J calls and clone size are given by that table; D and trimming were obtained from the DNA. Recorded for this sample are just under 35,000 clones; around 86% of them occurred a single time. The ten largest clones take up approximately 10% of the sample.

The paper's findings and limits, for the study overall: After two AZD1222 doses, spike-specific TCR breadth and depth were significantly higher than at day 0 and than in MenACWY recipients. Conclusions about previously exposed vaccinees are limited, since just 6 or 7 AZD1222 recipients were seropositive for SARS-CoV-2 at baseline. Participants were mostly white British, with more females than males. The authors suggested clonal diversity may have been underestimated. Reportedly, almost half of the unique spike-specific TCRs recognized epitopes lying outside the regions that are mutated in the B.1.351 and B.1.1.7 variants. Vaccine-associated CD4 TCRs spanned the whole spike protein, with dominant responses in regions 160-218 and 743-854. Because no samples from the day 14 peak response were available, repertoires could be characterized only after the peak T cell response. The 56-69-year group was small, and its depth increase did not reach significance, likely because of low power.

The CDR3 sequence holds 18 residues, the cysteine and phenylalanine included. CDR3 DNA only is kept here, 54 bases in frame from base 1. V loses 0 bases of germline sequence and J loses 5 bases, and the interval between the two ends is 20 bases. From the germline V gene (reference sequence), CDR1 is LGHDT and CDR2 is YNNKEL. Rearrangement joined TRBV3-1 (or the pseudogene TRBV3-2) to TRBJ2-1; the D region possibly corresponds to TRBD2 (7 bases align). The material was peripheral blood, obtained 28 days after the second AZD1222 dose. The sequence came from an adult who received the AZD1222 COVID-19 vaccine. The CDR3 reads CASSQDLGGGGRNNEQFF. The nucleotide sequence is given as TGTGCCAGCAGCCAAGATTTAGGGGGAGGGGGAAGGAACAATGAGCAGTTCTTC.